This note documents a single TCR beta chain sequence. Its cognate antigen is unknown. This sample stems from a study of graft-versus-host responses after intestinal transplantation. Study observations and caveats: Early post-transplant falls in HvG clones accompanied the peak levels of circulating GvH clones. High graft-versus-host to host-versus-graft T cell clonal ratios marked allografts of patients with graft-donor macrochimerism.

CDR3 length equals 14 residues. CDR1 is SGHVS, CDR2 FQNEAQ, per germline. Assay: immunoSEQ multiplex PCR; the TCRdb copy retains only in-frame clones and omits some. In the table there are tens of thousands of clones, 92% of which are singletons. The genes are TRBV7-8 and TRBJ2-5, with D perhaps TRBD1 or TRBD2 (5 bases each). The DNA end lines up better with TRBJ2-7; the J call may be wrong. The source of this sequence is a human donor who received an intestinal transplant. The sample in question was unstimulated CD4+ T cells sorted from spleen or lymph node cells, obtained before intestinal transplant. The CDR3 DNA follows: TGTGCCAGCAGCGCAGGTGGGGACGACTACGAGCAGTACTTC. It yields the protein CASSAGGDDYEQYF.